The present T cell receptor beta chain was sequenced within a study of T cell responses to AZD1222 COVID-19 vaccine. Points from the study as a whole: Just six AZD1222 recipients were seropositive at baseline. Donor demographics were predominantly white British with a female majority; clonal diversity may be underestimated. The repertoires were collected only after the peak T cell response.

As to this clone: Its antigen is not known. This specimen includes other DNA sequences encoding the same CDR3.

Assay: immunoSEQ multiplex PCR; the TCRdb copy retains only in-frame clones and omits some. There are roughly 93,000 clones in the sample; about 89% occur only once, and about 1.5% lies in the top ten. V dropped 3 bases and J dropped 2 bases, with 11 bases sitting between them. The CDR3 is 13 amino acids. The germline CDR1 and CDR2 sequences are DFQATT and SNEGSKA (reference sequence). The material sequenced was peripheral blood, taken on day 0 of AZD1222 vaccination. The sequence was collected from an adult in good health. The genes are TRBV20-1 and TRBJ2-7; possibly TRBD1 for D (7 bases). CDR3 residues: CSASGGGPYEQYF. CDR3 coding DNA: TGCAGTGCTAGTGGAGGGGGCCCCTACGAGCAGTACTTC.